This section outlines one T cell receptor beta chain sequence together with its context. This sample was included in a study of CD4 T cells in relation to SARS-CoV-2 and coronaviruses. Germline CDR1 reads KGHSH; CDR2 reads LQKENI. The CDR3 loop spans 12 amino acids. V shed 6 bases, J shed 6 bases, and the junction held 4 bases outside the gene matches. Sequenced by immunoSEQ multiplex PCR; TCRdb stores in-frame clones only, minus some. This table has some 65,000 clones, over 70% appearing once. The unexposed donors gave CD4+ T cells in about 2011-2018, prior to COVID-19. Source material: memory CD4+ T cells from PBMCs. The chain carries TRBV18 and TRBJ1-2; TRBD1 aligns across 7 bases. The origin of this receptor is a human donor in good health. The CDR3 region has the DNA TGTGCCAGCTCCGACAGGGAGCATGGCTACACCTTC. The encoded protein is CASSDREHGYTF.